The clone carrying this TCR beta chain was detected ten times or more. Antigen specificity is unknown. This record belongs to a study of prognosis after radiotherapy for stage I lung cancer. Across the study: As radiotherapy, SBRT was administered in 3 to 5 fractions with a biologically effective dose of at least 100 Gy.

Node-negative status on CT and PET/CT applied to all patients, none having prior chemotherapy, radiotherapy or other malignancies. Two-round multiplex PCR, the amplification method, yielded TCR beta CDR3 from genomic DNA. Round-one PCR had primers specific to each TRBV and TRBJ gene. TCRdb recomputed calls from the multiplex PCR reads with MiXCR, one row per CDR3 protein. Here the sample spans 20,000 or so distinct CDR3 sequences, around 26% being singletons. This CDR3 has 14 amino acids. The V end was cut by 3 bases, the J end by 4 bases, with 11 bases between. The germline gives CDR1 LNHDA, CDR2 SQIVND (reference sequence). The study, taken as a whole, reports: Medians of about 10,000 versus 6,900 showed unique TCR clone counts falling after stereotactic body radiation therapy.

The sequenced sample was PBMCs, obtained before or after stereotactic body radiation therapy (not recorded which). This TCR derives from a donor over 45 with non-small cell lung cancer. The chain recombines TRBV19 with TRBJ2-3; D gene ambiguous. The CDR3 protein is CASSIEVSADTQYF. For the CDR3, the DNA is TGTGCCAGTAGTATCGAGGTTTCGGCAGATACGCAGTATTTT.